This T cell receptor (beta chain) came from a study of T cell changes during pregnancy in multiple sclerosis. This table comes from immunoSEQ multiplex PCR, and its TCRdb copy is limited to in-frame clones, with some not included. The repertoire includes 88,000 or so clones, under 95% of them detected once, and over 1.1% sits in the top ten. This clone was seen once. The TCR comes from a female donor with multiple sclerosis, enrolled in a pregnancy study. This specimen was peripheral blood, taken before pregnancy.

CDR3 residues: CSVDLSGGLYNEQFF. The CDR3 nucleotides read TGCAGCGTTGACCTTAGCGGGGGCCTTTACAATGAGCAGTTCTTC. The chain is built from TRBV29-1 and TRBJ2-1; 9 bases align to TRBD2. The CDR3 sequence is 15 residues long. V gave up 3 bases and J gave up 4 bases; unmatched junction bases: 7. Germline assignment: CDR1 SQVTM and CDR2 ANQGSEA.